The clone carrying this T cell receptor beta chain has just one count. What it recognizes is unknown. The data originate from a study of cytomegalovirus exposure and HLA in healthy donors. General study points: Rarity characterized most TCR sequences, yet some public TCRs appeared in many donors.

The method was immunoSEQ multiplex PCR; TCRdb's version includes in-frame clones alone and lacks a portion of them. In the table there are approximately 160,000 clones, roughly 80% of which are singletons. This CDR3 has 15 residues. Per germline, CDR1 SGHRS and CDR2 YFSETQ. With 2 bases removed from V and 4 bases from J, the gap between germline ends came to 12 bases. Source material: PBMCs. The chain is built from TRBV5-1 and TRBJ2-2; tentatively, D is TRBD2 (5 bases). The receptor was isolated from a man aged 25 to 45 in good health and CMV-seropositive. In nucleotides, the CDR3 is TGCGCCAGCAGCTTAACGGAGGCGGCCACCGGGGAGCTGTTTTTT. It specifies CASSLTEAATGELFF.